This TCR beta chain appears in the sequencing data of a study of PD-1 blockade in classical Hodgkin lymphoma. Brentuximab vedotin exposure varied among the patients, all of whom had relapsed after autologous stem cell transplantation. In germline, CDR1 is LNHDA, CDR2 SQIVND (reference sequence). The V and J ends lost 10 bases and 2 bases, in that order; junction bases with no gene match: 14. The CDR3 totals 15 residues. Overall study findings and caveats: What drove the repertoire differences, possibly disease activity or prior therapy, has not been defined. Reports described newly diagnosed patients as having lower baseline TCR diversity than healthy donors. Compared with baseline, CD4+ but not CD8+ TCR diversity had risen significantly by C4D1.

Clones were read by immunoSEQ multiplex PCR, and TCRdb kept only the in-frame ones, dropping some. The sample records approximately 100,000 clones, roughly 92% being singletons. This clone was observed a single time. What it binds is not known. This TCR was recovered from a human donor with classical Hodgkin lymphoma. The sample was peripheral blood mononuclear cells (PBMCs), taken at baseline. The chain uses TRBV19 and TRBJ2-7; TRBD2 aligns across 7 bases. The CDR3 here is CATSAGAGLPYEQYF. CDR3 DNA sequence: TGTGCCACCAGTGCAGGAGCGGGACTACCCTACGAGCAGTACTTC.